The T cell receptor beta chain described here comes from a study of Ad26.COV2.S vaccination and SARS-CoV-2 variants. As for the study in general: The authors gave Ad26.COV2.S intramuscularly, either once or twice 56 days apart.

Regarding treatment: approximately 18 received Ad26.COV2.S at low or high dose, single or two shots; roughly five received placebo; per-sample allocation not given. Sampling was done on day 63 after the first vaccine or placebo injection. Aged 18-55 years, donor was enrolled in Boston in the early 2020s. Findings and caveats of the study: Spike-specific CD8+ and CD4+ T cell responses reportedly showed substantial breadth after vaccination.

Losses at the gene ends were 1 base for V and 3 bases for J; bases not matched to a gene: 4. Germline V gene data show CDR1 as MGHRA and CDR2 as YSYEKL. CDR3 length equals 16 residues. Profiling relied on immunoSEQ multiplex PCR, and the TCRdb table lists in-frame clones only, not all of them. The sample includes fewer than 900,000 clones, 70% to 90% of them seen just once. For this clone: Its antigen is unidentified.

The sequencing used peripheral blood, collected in a trial of Ad26.COV2.S vaccine versus placebo. The TCR originated in a person between 18 and 60 years old who received the Ad26.COV2.S COVID-19 vaccine or a placebo. The rearrangement links TRBV4-1 to TRBJ2-3; 10 bases agree with TRBD2. In DNA form, the CDR3 reads TGCGCCAGCAGCCAAGTGTTAGCGGGGGGAACAGATACGCAGTATTTT. It translates to CASSQVLAGGTDTQYF.